The rows below give T cell receptor beta chains drawn from one sample of a study of CD8 T cells in ankylosing spondylitis. In TCRdb, the 5' RACE reads were re-called with MiXCR into one record per CDR3 protein. This table has around 25,000 distinct CDR3 sequences, 10% to 15% appearing once. Sequencing input: blood. The receptors shown here come from a male donor with ankylosing spondylitis or in good health (not recorded which). Each CDR3 is given with its conserved first and last residue. D genes are given only for firm matches. Not all rows give a size; the values are once, few, many and, for expanded clones, a class.

CDR3 protein,CDR3 DNA,J gene,D gene,V gene,clone size
CASSIGTASYNEQFF,TGTGCCAGCAGCATAGGGACAGCCTCCTACAATGAGCAGTTCTTC,TRBJ2-1,TRBD1,TRBV5-6,NA
CASSLVPSGSGNEQFF,TGTGCCAGCAGCTTAGTCCCTAGCGGGAGTGGCAATGAGCAGTTCTTC,TRBJ2-1,TRBD2,TRBV7-9,few
CASGRPDSYEQYF,TGCGCCAGCGGACGACCGGACTCCTACGAGCAGTACTTC,TRBJ2-7,NA,TRBV5-1,many
CSAIQLGQVTEAFF,TGCAGTGCTATTCAGCTGGGGCAAGTAACTGAAGCTTTCTTT,TRBJ1-1,NA,TRBV20-1,many
CASSFRTGWGTEAFF,TGTGCCAGCAGCTTCCGGACGGGCTGGGGCACTGAAGCTTTCTTT,TRBJ1-1,NA,TRBV5-6,few
CASSFGGLVAEAFF,TGTGCCAGCAGTTTTGGGGGGCTCGTGGCTGAAGCTTTCTTT,TRBJ1-1,NA,TRBV28,many
CASSPGQGNEQYF,TGCGCCAGCAGCCCGGGACAGGGTAACGAGCAGTACTTC,TRBJ2-7,TRBD1,TRBV5-1,many
CASRSSFNTEAFF,TGCGCCAGCAGGTCCTCCTTCAACACTGAAGCTTTCTTT,TRBJ1-1,NA,TRBV5-1,many
CASSPLGRANTGELFF,TGCGCCAGCAGCCCCCTCGGCCGCGCCAACACCGGGGAGCTGTTTTTT,TRBJ2-2,NA,TRBV4-1,NA
CASSLGTGGPDTQYF,TGCGCCAGCAGCTTGGGGACAGGGGGACCAGATACGCAGTATTTT,TRBJ2-3,TRBD1,TRBV5-1,few
CATTDRGNQPQHF,TGTGCCACCACGGACAGGGGCAATCAGCCCCAGCATTTT,TRBJ1-5,TRBD1,TRBV6-2/TRBV6-3,many
CASSQAGITDTQYF,TGTGCCAGCAGTCAAGCAGGGATCACAGATACGCAGTATTTT,TRBJ2-3,NA,TRBV7-2,NA
CSAQTGKLFF,TGCAGTGCCCAAACAGGGAAACTGTTTTTT,TRBJ1-4,NA,TRBV20-1,NA
CASSYKVDGNEQFF,TGTGCCAGCAGTTACAAGGTAGATGGCAATGAGCAGTTCTTC,TRBJ2-1,NA,TRBV6-6,few
CASSQGTTNTGELFF,TGCGCCAGCAGCCAAGGGACTACGAACACCGGGGAGCTGTTTTTT,TRBJ2-2,NA,TRBV4-3,NA
CASSQGASLAKNIQYF,TGCGCCAGCAGCCAAGGGGCATCATTAGCCAAAAACATTCAGTACTTC,TRBJ2-4,NA,TRBV4-1,many
CASSDSPNTGELFF,TGTGCCAGCTCGGACTCGCCGAACACCGGGGAGCTGTTTTTT,TRBJ2-2,NA,TRBV9,NA
CASSTLDGLAGAEQFF,TGTGCCAGCAGTACCCTCGATGGACTAGCGGGAGCTGAGCAGTTCTTC,TRBJ2-1,TRBD2,TRBV28,once
CASSVGGANTGELFF,TGCGCCAGCAGCGTCGGGGGTGCGAACACCGGGGAGCTGTTTTTT,TRBJ2-2,NA,TRBV5-1,few
CASSSGLAGFGELFF,TGTGCCAGCAGCTCGGGACTAGCGGGATTCGGGGAGCTGTTTTTT,TRBJ2-2,TRBD2,TRBV7-9,few
CASSTGAGTEAFF,TGCGCCAGCAGTACGGGGGCTGGGACTGAAGCTTTCTTT,TRBJ1-1,NA,TRBV5-1,many
CASSDTGPDTQYF,TGTGCCAGCAGTGATACCGGGCCAGATACGCAGTATTTT,TRBJ2-3,NA,TRBV2,many
CSASDLGGVLGTGELFF,TGCAGTGCTAGCGATCTCGGCGGGGTCCTCGGCACCGGGGAGCTGTTTTTT,TRBJ2-2,NA,TRBV20-1,many
CASCRRTSTDTQYF,TGTGCCAGCTGTCGGCGGACTAGCACAGATACGCAGTATTTT,TRBJ2-3,NA,TRBV7-2,NA
CASSQALVGGVSRENIQYF,TGCGCCAGCAGCCAAGCCCTCGTGGGGGGGGTATCTCGTGAAAACATTCAGTACTTC,TRBJ2-4,TRBD2,TRBV4-3,many
CASSSTGQGGETQYF,TGTGCCAGCTCATCCACCGGACAGGGAGGGGAGACCCAGTACTTC,TRBJ2-5,NA,TRBV18,many
CASSPSWGAGTDTQYF,TGCGCCAGCAGCCCATCGTGGGGCGCGGGCACAGATACGCAGTATTTT,TRBJ2-3,NA,TRBV5-1,NA
CASLIGDTTTGELFF,TGTGCCAGCCTAATTGGGGACACCACCACCGGGGAGCTGTTTTTT,TRBJ2-2,NA,TRBV6-1,NA
CASSHARGTQYF,TGTGCCAGCAGCCACGCTAGGGGGACGCAGTATTTT,TRBJ2-3,NA,TRBV7-2,few
CASTRLAGSRAFF,TGCGCCAGCACCCGACTGGCGGGGTCGAGGGCTTTCTTT,TRBJ1-1,NA,TRBV5-1,many
CASSQDRGWEETQYF,TGTGCCAGCAGCCAAGATCGGGGCTGGGAAGAGACCCAGTACTTC,TRBJ2-5,NA,TRBV14,many
CASSWPLAGGTDTQYF,TGTGCCAGCAGCTGGCCGTTGGCGGGGGGAACAGATACGCAGTATTTT,TRBJ2-3,TRBD2,TRBV7-8,NA